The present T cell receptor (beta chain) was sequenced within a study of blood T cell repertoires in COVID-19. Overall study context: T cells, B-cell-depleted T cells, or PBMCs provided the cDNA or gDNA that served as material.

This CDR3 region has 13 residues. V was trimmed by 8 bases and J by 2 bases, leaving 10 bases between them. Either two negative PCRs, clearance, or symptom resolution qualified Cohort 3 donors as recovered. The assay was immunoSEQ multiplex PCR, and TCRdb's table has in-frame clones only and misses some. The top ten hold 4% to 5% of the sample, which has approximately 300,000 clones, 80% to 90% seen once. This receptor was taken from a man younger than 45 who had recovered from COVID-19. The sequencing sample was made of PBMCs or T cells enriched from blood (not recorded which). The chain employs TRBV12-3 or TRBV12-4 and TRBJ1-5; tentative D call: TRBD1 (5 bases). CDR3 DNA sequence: TGTGCCAGCCAGGGTGAGGGCAATCAGCCCCAGCATTTT. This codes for CASQGEGNQPQHF.